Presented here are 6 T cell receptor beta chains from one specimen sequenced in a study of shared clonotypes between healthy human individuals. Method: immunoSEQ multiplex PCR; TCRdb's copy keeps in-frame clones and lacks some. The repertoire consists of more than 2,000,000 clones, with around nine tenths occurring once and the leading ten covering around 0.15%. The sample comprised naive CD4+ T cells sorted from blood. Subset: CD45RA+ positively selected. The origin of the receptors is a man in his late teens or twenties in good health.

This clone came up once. CDR3 coding DNA: TGCGCCAGCAGCTCGGGGGTAGCGGCCGTCACCTACAATGAGCAGTTCTTC. Protein product: CASSSGVAAVTYNEQFF. This sequence joins TRBV5-1 and TRBJ2-1, with a tentative D call TRBD2 (6 bases). This CDR3 is 17 amino acids long. CDR1 is SGHRS, CDR2 YFSETQ, per germline. The V gene lost 3 bases and the J gene lost 2 bases, with 18 bases spanning the gap. Variable domain in full (rest from reference TRBV5-1 and TRBJ2-1): KAGVTQTPRYLIKTRGQQVTLSCSPISGHRSVSWYQQTPGQGLQFLFEYFSETQRNKGNFPGRFSGRQFSNSRSEMNVSTLELGDSALYLCASSSGVAAVTYNEQFFGPGTRLTVL.

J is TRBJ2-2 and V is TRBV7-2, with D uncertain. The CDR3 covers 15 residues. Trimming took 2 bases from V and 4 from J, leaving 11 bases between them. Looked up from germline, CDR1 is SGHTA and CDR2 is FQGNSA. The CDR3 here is CASSLSGEITGELFF. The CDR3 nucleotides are TGTGCCAGCAGCTTATCCGGAGAGATCACCGGGGAGCTGTTTTTT.

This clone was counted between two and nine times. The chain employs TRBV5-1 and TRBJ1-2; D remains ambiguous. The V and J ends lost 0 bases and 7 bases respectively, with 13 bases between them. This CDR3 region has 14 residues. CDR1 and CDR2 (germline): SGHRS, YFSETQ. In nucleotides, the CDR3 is TGCGCCAGCAGCTTGGAGGCAGACGGCCGTGGCTACACCTTC. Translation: CASSLEADGRGYTF.

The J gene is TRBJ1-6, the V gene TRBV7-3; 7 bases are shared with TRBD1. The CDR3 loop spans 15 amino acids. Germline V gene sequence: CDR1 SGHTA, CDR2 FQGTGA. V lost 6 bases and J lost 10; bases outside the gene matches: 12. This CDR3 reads CASRQSGTAGSPLHF. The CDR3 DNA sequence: TGTGCCAGCAGGCAATCCGGGACAGCTGGATCACCCCTCCACTTT. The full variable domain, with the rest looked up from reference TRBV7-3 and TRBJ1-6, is GAGVSQTPSNKVTEKGKYVELRCDPISGHTALYWYRQSLGQGPEFLIYFQGTGAADDSGLPNDRFFAVRPEGSVSTLKIQRTERGDSAVYLCASRQSGTAGSPLHFGNGTRLTVT.

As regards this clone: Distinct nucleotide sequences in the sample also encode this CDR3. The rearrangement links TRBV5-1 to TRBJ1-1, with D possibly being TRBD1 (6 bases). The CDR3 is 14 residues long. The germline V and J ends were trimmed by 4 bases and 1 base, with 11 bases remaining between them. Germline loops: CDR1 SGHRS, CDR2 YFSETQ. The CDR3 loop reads CASSRQGPNTEAFF. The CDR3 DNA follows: TGCGCCAGCAGCAGGCAGGGGCCGAACACTGAAGCTTTCTTT.

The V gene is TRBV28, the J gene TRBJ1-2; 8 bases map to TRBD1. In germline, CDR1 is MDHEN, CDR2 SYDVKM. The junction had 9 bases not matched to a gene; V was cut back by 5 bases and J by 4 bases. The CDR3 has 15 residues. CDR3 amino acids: CASSTPDRVSYGYTF. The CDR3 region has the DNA TGTGCCAGCAGTACCCCGGACAGGGTGAGCTATGGCTACACCTTC.